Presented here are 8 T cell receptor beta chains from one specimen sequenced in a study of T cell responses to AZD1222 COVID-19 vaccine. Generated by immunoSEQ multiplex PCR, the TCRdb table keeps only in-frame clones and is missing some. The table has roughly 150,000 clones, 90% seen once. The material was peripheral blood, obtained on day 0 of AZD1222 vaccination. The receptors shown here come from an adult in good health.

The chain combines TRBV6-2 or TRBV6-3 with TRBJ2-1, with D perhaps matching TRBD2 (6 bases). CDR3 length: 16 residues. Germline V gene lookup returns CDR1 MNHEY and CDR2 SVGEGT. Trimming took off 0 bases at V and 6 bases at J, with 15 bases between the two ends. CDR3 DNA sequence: TGTGCCAGCAGTTACTCGAAGGGACTGGGCCTCAATGAGCAGTTCTTC. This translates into CASSYSKGLGLNEQFF.

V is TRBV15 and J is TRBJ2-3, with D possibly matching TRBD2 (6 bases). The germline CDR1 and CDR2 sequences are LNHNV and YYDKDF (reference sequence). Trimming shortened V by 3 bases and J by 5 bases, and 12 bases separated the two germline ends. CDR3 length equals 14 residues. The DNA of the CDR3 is TGTGCCACCAGCAGTTACGGGAGTCAAGATACGCAGTATTTT. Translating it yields CATSSYGSQDTQYF. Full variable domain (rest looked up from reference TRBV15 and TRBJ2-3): DAMVIQNPRYQVTQFGKPVTLSCSQTLNHNVMYWYQQKSSQAPKLLFHYYDKDFNNEADTPDNFQSRRPNTSFCFLDIRSPGLGDTAMYLCATSSYGSQDTQYFGPGTRLTVL.

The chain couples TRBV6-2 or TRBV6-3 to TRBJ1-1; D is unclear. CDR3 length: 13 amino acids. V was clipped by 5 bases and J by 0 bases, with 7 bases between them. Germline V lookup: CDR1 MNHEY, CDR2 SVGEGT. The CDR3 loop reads CASSPHVNTEAFF. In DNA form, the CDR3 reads TGTGCCAGCAGTCCCCATGTGAACACTGAAGCTTTCTTT.

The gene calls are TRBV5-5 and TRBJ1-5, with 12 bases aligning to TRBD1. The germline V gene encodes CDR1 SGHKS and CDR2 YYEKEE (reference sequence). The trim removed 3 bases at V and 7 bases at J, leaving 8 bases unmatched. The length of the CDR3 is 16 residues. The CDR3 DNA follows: TGTGCCAGCAGCTCTGGGTGGGACAGGGGGCTACAGCCCCAGCATTTT. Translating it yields CASSSGWDRGLQPQHF. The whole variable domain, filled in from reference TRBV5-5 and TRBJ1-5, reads DAGVTQSPTHLIKTRGQQVTLRCSPISGHKSVSWYQQVLGQGPQFIFQYYEKEERGRGNFPDRFSARQFPNYSSELNVNALLLGDSALYLCASSSGWDRGLQPQHFGDGTRLSIL.

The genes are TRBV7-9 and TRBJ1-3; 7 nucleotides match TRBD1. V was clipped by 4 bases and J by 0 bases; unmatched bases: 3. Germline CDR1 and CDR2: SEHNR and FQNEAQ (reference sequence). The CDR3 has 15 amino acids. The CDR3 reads CASSSTGNSGNTIYF. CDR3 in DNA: TGTGCCAGCAGCTCGACAGGGAACTCTGGAAACACCATATATTTT.

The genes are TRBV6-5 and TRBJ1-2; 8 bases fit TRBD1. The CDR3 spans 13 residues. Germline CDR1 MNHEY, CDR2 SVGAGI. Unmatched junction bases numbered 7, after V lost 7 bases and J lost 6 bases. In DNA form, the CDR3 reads TGTGCCAGCATCCAGGGGGCAATTGATGGCTACACCTTC. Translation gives CASIQGAIDGYTF.

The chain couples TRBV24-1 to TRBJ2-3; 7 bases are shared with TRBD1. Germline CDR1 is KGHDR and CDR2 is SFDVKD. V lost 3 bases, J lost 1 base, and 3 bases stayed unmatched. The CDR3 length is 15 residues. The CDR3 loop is CATSDAGTGTDTQYF. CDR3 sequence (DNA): TGTGCCACCAGTGATGCCGGGACAGGCACAGATACGCAGTATTTT.

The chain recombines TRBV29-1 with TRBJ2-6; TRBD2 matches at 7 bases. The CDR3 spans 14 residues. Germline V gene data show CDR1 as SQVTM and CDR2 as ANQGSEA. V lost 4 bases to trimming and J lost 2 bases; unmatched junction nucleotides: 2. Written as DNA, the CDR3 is TGCAGCGTTGCTAGCGGAACTGGGGCCAACGTCCTGACTTTC. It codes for CSVASGTGANVLTF.